This T cell receptor (beta chain) was documented in a study of cytomegalovirus exposure and HLA in healthy donors. Germline CDR1 is LGHNA and CDR2 is YSLEER. Trimming removed 4 bases from V and 2 bases from J; junction bases left unmatched: 4. The CDR3 length is 16 residues. Sequencing used immunoSEQ multiplex PCR; TCRdb keeps in-frame clones, though not all of them. Among 59,000 or so clones, 75% to 90% were seen once, and the ten largest hold 15%. This rearrangement joins TRBV4-3 to TRBJ2-6; 8 bases fit TRBD1. This clonotype was sampled from a woman between 18 and 29 years old in good health and CMV-seronegative. The sequencing input was PBMCs. Here the CDR3 reads CASSPRGQAGANVLTF. The CDR3, as DNA: TGCGCCAGCAGCCCCCGGGGACAGGCTGGGGCCAACGTCCTGACTTTC.